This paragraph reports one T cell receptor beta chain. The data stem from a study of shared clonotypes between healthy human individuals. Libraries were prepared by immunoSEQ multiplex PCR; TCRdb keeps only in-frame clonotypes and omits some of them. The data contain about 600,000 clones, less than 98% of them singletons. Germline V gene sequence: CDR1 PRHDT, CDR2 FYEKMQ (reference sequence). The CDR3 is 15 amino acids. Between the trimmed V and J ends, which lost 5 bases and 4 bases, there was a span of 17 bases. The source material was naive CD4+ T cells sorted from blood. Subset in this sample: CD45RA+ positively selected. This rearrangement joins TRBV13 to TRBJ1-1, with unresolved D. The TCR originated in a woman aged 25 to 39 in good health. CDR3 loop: CASSPNPGSVTEAFF. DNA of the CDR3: TGTGCCAGCAGCCCGAACCCGGGGTCGGTCACTGAAGCTTTCTTT.